The 32 T cell receptor beta chains reported below all come from one sample, sequenced in a study of T cell responses to AZD1222 COVID-19 vaccine. Clones were read by immunoSEQ multiplex PCR, and TCRdb kept only the in-frame ones, dropping some. The profile shows roughly 160,000 clones, around 92% of them singletons. This specimen consisted of peripheral blood, obtained on day 0 of MenACWY control vaccination. The receptors originated from an adult in good health.

There are a few counts of this clone. The genes are TRBV6-5 and TRBJ1-1; D remains ambiguous. In germline, CDR1 is MNHEY, CDR2 SVGAGI. The CDR3 covers 15 residues. V was cut by 0 bases and J by 5 bases, with 13 bases left in between. Written as DNA, the CDR3 is TGTGCCAGCAGTTACTCGAAGAGGGTTCGGACTGAAGCTTTCTTT. It encodes CASSYSKRVRTEAFF.

The gene calls are TRBV11-3 and TRBJ1-5, with D hard to call. The CDR3 covers 16 residues. Deletions cut 1 base from V and 0 bases from J, with 10 bases between. From germline, CDR1 is SGHNT and CDR2 YENEEA. Here the CDR3 DNA reads TGTGCCAGCAGCTTAGGGGGTTACTATAGCAATCAGCCCCAGCATTTT. It yields the protein CASSLGGYYSNQPQHF.

This chain connects TRBV7-9 to TRBJ2-7; tentatively, D is TRBD1 or TRBD2 (6 bases each). Trimming removed 5 bases from V and 3 bases from J, with 17 bases in between. CDR1 is SEHNR, CDR2 FQNEAQ, per germline (reference sequence). The CDR3 is made up of 15 amino acids. Here the CDR3 DNA reads TGTGCCAGCAGCACCAGGGGAGGTGGACGCTACGAGCAGTACTTC. It encodes CASSTRGGGRYEQYF.

This rearrangement joins TRBV28 to TRBJ1-4; tentative D call: TRBD1 (5 bases). The V end was cut by 4 bases, the J end by 7 bases, with 13 bases between. There are 14 residues in the CDR3. In germline, CDR1 is MDHEN, CDR2 SYDVKM. This CDR3 reads CASSSGPGGEKLFF. CDR3 DNA: TGTGCCAGCAGTTCGGGGCCTGGCGGTGAAAAACTGTTTTTT.

The chain has TRBV28 and TRBJ2-7; a weak D match, TRBD2 (5 bases). Trimming stripped 2 bases from V and 9 bases from J, with 14 bases between. From germline, CDR1 is MDHEN and CDR2 SYDVKM. The CDR3 is made up of 13 amino acids. CDR3 residues: CASSLPTPRGQYF. DNA of the CDR3: TGTGCCAGCAGTTTACCGACGCCTCGGGGGCAGTACTTC.

V is TRBV19 and J is TRBJ1-4; TRBD1 might be the D (5 bases). V dropped 1 base and J dropped 5 bases, with 8 bases sitting between them. The CDR3 sequence is 14 residues long. CDR1 is LNHDA, CDR2 SQIVND, per germline (reference sequence). This CDR3 is CASSIGGRNEKLFF. The CDR3 DNA reads TGTGCCAGTAGTATAGGGGGCAGGAATGAAAAACTGTTTTTT.

In DNA form, the CDR3 reads TGTGCCAGCAGCACCCGGTATAAAGGACAGGGGGCTATAGAGACCCAGTACTTC. It specifies CASSTRYKGQGAIETQYF. The chain couples TRBV27 to TRBJ2-5, with 11 bases identical to TRBD1. Germline-derived CDR1 and CDR2 are MNHEY and SMNVEV (reference sequence). There are 18 residues in the CDR3. Trimming at V came to 6 bases and at J to 4 bases, leaving 16 bases not matched to a gene.

This chain links TRBV11-3 with TRBJ2-7; D is undetermined. This CDR3 has 13 residues. From germline, CDR1 is SGHNT and CDR2 YENEEA. Trimming left V 0 bases short and J 6 bases short, with 9 bases between. The DNA of the CDR3 is TGTGCCAGCAGCTTAGATTCGGCCCGCGAGCAGTACTTC. It specifies CASSLDSAREQYF.

The V call is TRBV27, the J call TRBJ2-6; D is unclear. The CDR3 loop spans 15 amino acids. V lost 7 bases and J lost 2, with 12 bases in between. The germline V gene has CDR1 MNHEY and CDR2 SMNVEV (reference sequence). The CDR3 DNA sequence: TGTGCCAGCACCCCCTCGAAGACTGGGGCCAACGTCCTGACTTTC. Translation: CASTPSKTGANVLTF.

The J gene is TRBJ2-7, the V gene TRBV6-2 or TRBV6-3; possible D gene TRBD2, 7 bases. The CDR3 covers 15 residues. V lost 1 base, J lost 7 bases, and 17 bases lay in between. CDR1 and CDR2 (germline): MNHEY, SVGEGT. The CDR3 protein is CASSYLAGRQGEQYF. Here the CDR3 DNA reads TGTGCCAGCAGTTACTTGGCCGGGAGGCAGGGGGAGCAGTACTTC.

V is TRBV28 and J is TRBJ1-1; D remains unclear. Germline V gives CDR1 MDHEN, CDR2 SYDVKM. The CDR3 has 14 residues. V was shortened by 3 bases and J by 0 bases, with 8 bases between the two germline ends. The CDR3 protein is CASSLVSMNTEAFF. Here the CDR3 DNA reads TGTGCCAGCAGTTTGGTATCCATGAACACTGAAGCTTTCTTT.

Here the CDR3 reads CATSDLKGGGSNNEQFF. The CDR3 DNA reads TGTGCCACCAGTGATTTAAAAGGGGGCGGGAGTAACAATGAGCAGTTCTTC. This chain joins TRBV24-1 and TRBJ2-1, with D possibly being TRBD1 or TRBD2 (7 bases each). The CDR3 is made up of 17 amino acids. V gave up 1 base and J gave up 5 bases, with 17 bases separating them. CDR1 is KGHDR, CDR2 SFDVKD, per germline.

V gene TRBV10-3 combines with J gene TRBJ2-3, with TRBD2 as a possible D gene (7 bases). V was pared by 11 bases and J by 2 bases, with 23 bases between. The CDR3 sequence is 16 residues long. From germline, CDR1 is ENHRY and CDR2 SYGVKD. The CDR3 loop reads CASHGGAGRDTDTQYF. The CDR3, as DNA: TGTGCCTCACATGGGGGGGCGGGAAGGGACACAGATACGCAGTATTTT.

The rearrangement joins TRBV2 to TRBJ2-3, with D unresolved. The CDR3 is 13 amino acids. CDR1 is SNHLY, CDR2 FYNNEI, per germline. Deletions cut 1 base from V and 5 bases from J, with 7 bases between. CDR3 loop: CASSEVPGDTQYF. The CDR3 nucleotides are TGTGCCAGCAGTGAAGTGCCAGGAGATACGCAGTATTTT.

The chain employs TRBV2 and TRBJ2-2; maybe TRBD1 (6 bases). V lost 9 bases, J lost 2 bases, and 10 bases lay in between. The CDR3 spans 13 residues. Germline V gene lookup returns CDR1 SNHLY and CDR2 FYNNEI. The CDR3 is CARRTANTGELFF. The DNA of the CDR3 is TGTGCCAGGAGGACAGCAAACACCGGGGAGCTGTTTTTT.

The V gene is TRBV19, the J gene TRBJ2-1; 10 positions match TRBD1. The CDR3 runs 14 residues. With 4 bases clipped from V and 8 bases from J, the junction kept 5 bases outside the gene matches. Germline V gene lookup returns CDR1 LNHDA and CDR2 SQIVND (reference sequence). The CDR3 DNA is TGTGCCAGTAGTACTGGACAGGGGGTATATGAGCAGTTCTTC. Encoded protein: CASSTGQGVYEQFF. The whole variable domain, filled in from reference TRBV19 and TRBJ2-1, reads DGGITQSPKYLFRKEGQNVTLSCEQNLNHDAMYWYRQDPGQGLRLIYYSQIVNDFQKGDIAEGYSVSREKKESFPLTVTSAQKNPTAFYLCASSTGQGVYEQFFGPGTRLTVL.

CDR3 region: CAWRTGTGPNEKLFF. CDR3 coding DNA: TGTGCCTGGAGAACCGGGACAGGGCCTAATGAAAAACTGTTTTTT. J is TRBJ1-4 and V is TRBV30; TRBD1 aligns across 9 bases. J gave up 3 bases and V 3 bases, and 5 bases lay outside the gene matches. Germline CDR1 GTSNPN, CDR2 SVGIG (reference sequence). This CDR3 has 15 amino acids. The full variable domain, with the rest looked up from reference TRBV30 and TRBJ1-4, is SQTIHQWPATLVQPVGSPLSLECTVEGTSNPNLYWYRQAAGRGLQLLFYSVGIGQISSEVPQNLSASRPQDRQFILSSKKLLLSDSGFYLCAWRTGTGPNEKLFFGSGTQLSVL.

The chain couples TRBV13 to TRBJ2-1; 8 positions agree with TRBD1. V dropped 2 bases and J dropped 0; count of bases not matched to a gene: 6. This CDR3 is 17 amino acids long. Germline lookup yields CDR1 PRHDT and CDR2 FYEKMQ (reference sequence). The CDR3 is CASSLFIDRGSYNEQFF. CDR3 bases: TGTGCCAGCAGCTTATTTATTGACAGGGGCTCCTACAATGAGCAGTTCTTC.

This clone was seen a handful of times. The genes are TRBV28 and TRBJ1-1; weak D call: TRBD1 (5 bases). Germline V gene data show CDR1 as MDHEN and CDR2 as SYDVKM. The V end was cut by 4 bases, the J end by 8 bases, with 8 bases between. This CDR3 has 11 amino acids. The CDR3 DNA reads TGTGCCAGCAGTTCGGAGGGGGAAGCTTTCTTT. It is translated as CASSSEGEAFF.

The chain joins TRBV28 to TRBJ1-3; TRBD1 agrees at 10 bases. The V gene's germline CDR1 is MDHEN and CDR2 SYDVKM. The CDR3 spans 15 residues. The junction had 8 bases not matched to a gene; V was cut back by 8 bases and J by 4 bases. CDR3 DNA sequence: TGTGCCAGCGGCGGACAGGGGGTATCGGGAAACACCATATATTTT. Its protein product is CASGGQGVSGNTIYF.

This rearrangement joins TRBV11-3 to TRBJ1-1; no reliable D call. The germline gives CDR1 SGHNT, CDR2 YENEEA. The CDR3 runs to 12 residues. Trimming stripped 3 bases from V and 12 bases from J, with 14 bases between. The CDR3 DNA reads as TGTGCCAGCAGCTTGTCGGCGATTGGGACTTTCTTT. This translates into CASSLSAIGTFF.

This chain uses TRBV24-1 with TRBJ2-1; D is perhaps TRBD2 (6 bases). Germline assignment: CDR1 KGHDR and CDR2 SFDVKD. This CDR3 has 15 residues. V lost 2 bases and J lost 0, with 7 bases in between. CDR3 in DNA: TGTGCCACCAGTGATTGGGGAGGCTCCTACAATGAGCAGTTCTTC. Translating gives CATSDWGGSYNEQFF.

This chain joins TRBV15 and TRBJ1-2, with D unresolved. Germline V lookup: CDR1 LNHNV, CDR2 YYDKDF (reference sequence). The CDR3 consists of 15 residues. V lost 0 bases to trimming and J lost 4 bases, with 12 bases between them. The CDR3 sequence is CATSRDLADVYGYTF. The CDR3 DNA sequence: TGTGCCACCAGCAGAGACCTAGCGGACGTCTATGGCTACACCTTC.

The V gene is TRBV27, the J gene TRBJ2-6, with 8 bases matching TRBD2. Germline CDR1 is MNHEY and CDR2 is SMNVEV (reference sequence). The CDR3 length is 14 residues. V lost 7 bases to trimming and J lost 4 bases; unmatched junction nucleotides: 3. This chain's CDR3 is CASTVAGGANVLTF. The CDR3 nucleotides are TGTGCCAGCACCGTAGCGGGAGGGGCCAACGTCCTGACTTTC. Full variable domain (remainder filled in from reference TRBV27 and TRBJ2-6): EAQVTQNPRYLITVTGKKLTVTCSQNMNHEYMSWYRQDPGLGLRQIYYSMNVEVTDKGDVPEGYKVSRKEKRNFPLILESPSPNQTSLYFCASTVAGGANVLTFGAGSRLTVL.

This clone turned up a few times. The V and J genes are TRBV7-9 and TRBJ1-4; no reliable D call. The CDR3 runs to 17 residues. The germline V and J ends were trimmed by 7 bases and 0 bases, with 18 bases remaining between them. Germline CDR1 and CDR2: SEHNR and FQNEAQ (reference sequence). In DNA form, the CDR3 reads TGTGCCAGCACCGGAGAGGGAGTATTCGCAACTAATGAAAAACTGTTTTTT. Protein: CASTGEGVFATNEKLFF.

J is TRBJ2-2 and V is TRBV6-6; 7 bases are shared with TRBD1. Germline V gene lookup returns CDR1 MNHNY and CDR2 SVGAGI (reference sequence). Trimming cost V 5 bases and J 4 bases; bases outside gene matches: 7. This CDR3 region has 15 residues. The CDR3 DNA reads TGTGCCAGCAGTCCGACAGGGTTTGGCACCGGGGAGCTGTTTTTT. It translates to CASSPTGFGTGELFF.

Written as DNA, the CDR3 is TGTGCCAGCAGCGTGGGGACAGGGGGACTAGGCGAGCAGTACTTC. Amino acid sequence: CASSVGTGGLGEQYF. This chain uses TRBV9 with TRBJ2-7; 11 positions match TRBD1. The V segment lost 2 bases and the J segment 6 bases; nucleotides outside the gene matches: 7. This CDR3 spans 15 amino acids. Germline CDR1 is SGDLS and CDR2 is YYNGEE.

The gene calls are TRBV14 and TRBJ2-2, with 7 bases matching TRBD2. This CDR3 is built from 13 residues. Germline V gene sequence: CDR1 SGHDN, CDR2 FVKESK. V lost 3 bases, J lost 5 bases, and 0 bases stayed unmatched. The CDR3 protein is CASSQGLTGELFF. For the CDR3, the DNA is TGTGCCAGCAGCCAGGGACTAACCGGGGAGCTGTTTTTT.

The chain recombines TRBV11-2 with TRBJ1-2; TRBD1 matches 11 bases. J was trimmed by 4 bases and V by 1 base; bases with no gene match: 8. CDR1 and CDR2 (germline): SGHAT, FQNNGV. The length of the CDR3 is 17 residues. The CDR3 reads CASSLGTGGATPYGYTF. The CDR3, as DNA: TGTGCCAGCAGCTTAGGGACAGGGGGCGCAACCCCCTATGGCTACACCTTC.

The V and J genes are TRBV9 and TRBJ1-6, with a possible D match to TRBD1 (5 bases). The CDR3 runs to 15 residues. Germline CDR1 SGDLS, CDR2 YYNGEE. Trimming pared 2 bases from V and 4 bases from J, leaving 10 bases between. Here the CDR3 DNA reads TGTGCCAGCAGCGTCGGGACGGGGTATAATTCACCCCTCCACTTT. It yields the protein CASSVGTGYNSPLHF.

This clone has just one count. This chain uses TRBV12-3 or TRBV12-4 with TRBJ1-1, with D possibly TRBD1 on 6 matching bases. The CDR3 contains 13 residues. V dropped 6 bases and J dropped 0 bases, with 8 bases sitting between them. CDR3: CASRGGLNTEAFF. The CDR3 bases are TGTGCCAGCAGGGGGGGGCTGAACACTGAAGCTTTCTTT.

The rearrangement uses TRBV3-1 (or the pseudogene TRBV3-2) and TRBJ2-5; D is perhaps TRBD2 (5 bases). CDR3 size: 15 residues. V was clipped by 5 bases and J by 4 bases, with 17 bases between them. CDR1 is LGHDT, CDR2 YNNKEL, per germline (reference sequence). CDR3 DNA sequence: TGTGCCAGCAGCTACCAACCGCTAGCAATAGAGACCCAGTACTTC. Translation gives CASSYQPLAIETQYF.